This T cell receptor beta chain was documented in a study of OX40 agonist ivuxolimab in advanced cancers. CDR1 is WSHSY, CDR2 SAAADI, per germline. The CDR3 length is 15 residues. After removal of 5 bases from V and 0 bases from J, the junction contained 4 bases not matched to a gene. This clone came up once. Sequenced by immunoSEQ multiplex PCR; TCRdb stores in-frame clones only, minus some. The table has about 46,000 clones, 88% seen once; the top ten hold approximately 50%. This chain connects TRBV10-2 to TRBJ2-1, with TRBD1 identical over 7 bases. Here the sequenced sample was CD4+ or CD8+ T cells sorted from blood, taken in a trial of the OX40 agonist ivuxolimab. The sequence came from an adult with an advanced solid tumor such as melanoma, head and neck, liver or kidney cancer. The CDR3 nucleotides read TGCGCCAGCAGTCCGACAGGGAGCTCCTACAATGAGCAGTTCTTC. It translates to CASSPTGSSYNEQFF.